This T cell receptor beta chain was sequenced in a study of cytomegalovirus exposure and HLA in healthy donors. Whole-study findings and limits: As a later analysis showed, several of the most significant clusters appeared to be linked to common viral pathogens. Later analysis associated a missense DCLRE1C variant with TCR beta V- and J-gene trimming.

The CDR3 is made up of 19 amino acids. V lost 6 bases and J 6 bases, leaving 32 bases between the germline ends. Points on this clone: Its target is not known.

Primers: 60 Vbeta forward and 13 Jbeta reverse. Authors' processing steps: Unique TCR beta chains numbered 80 million to 95 million in a later analysis, with roughly 10 million shared. This table comes from immunoSEQ multiplex PCR, and its TCRdb copy is limited to in-frame clones, with some not included. V and J calls and clone size are those listed in that table; D and trimming were worked out from the DNA. This sample has tens of thousands of clones, with approximately 80% found just once. All the people who gave samples were healthy bone marrow donors. The specimen sequenced was PBMCs. The gene calls are TRBV23-1 and TRBJ2-5, with D maybe TRBD2 (7 bases). TRBV23-1 is placed among ORFs of uncertain function. The sequence came from a man in his fifties or sixties in good health and CMV-seropositive. CDR3 DNA: TGCGCCAGCAGCCAGCGGGGCCAGAGGTCCGGGGGGCGAGGTCAGACCCAGTACTTC. Translating gives CASSQRGQRSGGRGQTQYF.